The subject of this entry is one TCR beta chain. The sample comes from a study of OX40 agonist ivuxolimab in advanced cancers. Study context: There were three patients with partial responses, one having hepatocellular carcinoma and two cutaneous melanoma.

Here immunoSEQ multiplex PCR was the method, and the copy in TCRdb shows in-frame clones only, minus some. The table shows 40,000 to 50,000 clones, with 80% to 90% occurring only once. Germline values: CDR1 LGHNA, CDR2 YSLEER. V dropped 2 bases and J dropped 10 bases, with 12 bases sitting between them. The CDR3 is 13 amino acids. This sequence was found in an adult with an advanced solid tumor such as melanoma, head and neck, liver or kidney cancer. This chain links TRBV4-3 with TRBJ2-1; D gene ambiguous. Here the sequenced sample was CD4+ or CD8+ T cells sorted from blood, taken in a trial of the OX40 agonist ivuxolimab. Written as DNA, the CDR3 is TGCGCCAGCAGCCAAATGGGTGTGGACGAGCAGTTCTTC. Protein sequence: CASSQMGVDEQFF.